The T cell receptor beta chain under discussion was sequenced for a study of regulatory and conventional T cells in RAG deficiency. Here immunoSEQ multiplex PCR was the method, and the copy in TCRdb shows in-frame clones only, minus some. There are roughly 32,000 clones in the sample; roughly 96% occur only once, and 0.35% lies in the top ten. Comment on this clone: Its matching antigen is unknown.

Genomic DNA came from blood conventional CD4+ T cells gated CD25-low CD127-high. Study conclusions and caveats: In Omenn syndrome, sorted "Tregs" may be peripherally activated cells. Patient subsets had shorter CDR3s; Omenn Treg-Tconv overlap exceeded 80%. Other subsets showed approximately 10-fold reductions, but Treg unique TCR beta sequences fell approximately 100-fold in these patients.

This CDR3 spans 13 amino acids. Germline V gene lookup returns CDR1 SGHDN and CDR2 FVKESK. With 4 bases removed from V and 4 bases from J, the gap between germline ends came to 8 bases. A further study also used this sample, focusing on regulatory T cells. From that report: Amplification used 52 TRBV primers and 13 TRBJ primers. Regulatory T cells showed the strongest V-J pair restriction and V/J gene skewing among patient repertoires.

The TCR sequence derives from a human donor in good health. Material for sequencing was CD25- CD4+ T cells sorted from blood. V is TRBV14 and J is TRBJ2-1; D is unresolved. The CDR3 DNA follows: TGTGCCAGCAGCCCCCCCTCTTACAATGAGCAGTTCTTC. Translated, it gives CASSPPSYNEQFF.